The 30 T cell receptor beta chains presented below share a single source sample, sequenced in a study of blood T cell repertoires in COVID-19 (dated by TCRdb to 2020 to 2021). The library relied on the immunoSEQ multiplex PCR assay. Here the immuneACCESS table is served through TCRdb, limited to in-frame sequences with V and J called. Missing clones are a known gap in these copies; in checked studies unresolved V genes cover under half, and the rest lacks a known reason. The sample table contains about 95,000 clones; only one count was recorded for around 80% of them. The leading ten clones occupy about a quarter of the sample. The sequenced material came from peripheral blood. The source of these receptors is a human donor in a cohort sampled during active COVID-19.

This chain links TRBV14 with TRBJ2-1; D call uncertain. There are 13 residues in the CDR3. The ends were cut back, 4 bases at V and 4 bases at J, with 8 bases in the middle. Germline loops: CDR1 SGHDN, CDR2 FVKESK. This chain's CDR3 is CASSRTLYNEQFF. The CDR3 nucleotides read TGTGCCAGCAGCCGAACTCTATACAATGAGCAGTTCTTC.

This clone was seen a single time. The rearrangement joins TRBV7-9 to TRBJ1-2, with D possibly TRBD1 on 5 matching bases. V shed 2 bases and J shed 3 bases, with 10 bases lying between them. This CDR3 contains 14 residues. CDR1 SEHNR and CDR2 FQNEAQ come from the germline V gene (reference sequence). The CDR3 region is CASSLHQTDYGYTF. In DNA form, the CDR3 reads TGTGCCAGCAGCTTACACCAGACAGACTATGGCTACACCTTC.

This clone was seen only a few times. This chain links TRBV19 with TRBJ1-1; weak D call: TRBD1 (5 bases). Trimming stripped 6 bases from V and 1 base from J, with 9 bases between. CDR1 and CDR2 (germline): LNHDA, SQIVND (reference sequence). The CDR3 totals 13 residues. The CDR3 protein is CASSDSANTEAFF. CDR3 coding DNA: TGTGCCAGTAGCGACAGCGCGAACACTGAAGCTTTCTTT.

To note about this clone: An end of the junction does not agree with germline; a read error may underlie this. The chain combines TRBV7-7 with TRBJ2-7; 8 nucleotides align to TRBD1. CDR1 and CDR2 (germline): SSHAT, FNYEAQ (reference sequence). The CDR3 is 14 residues long. In nucleotides, the CDR3 is TGTGCTAGCAGCTTAGGGACAGGCTCCTACGAGCAGTACTTC. Translating it yields CASSLGTGSYEQYF.

The chain is built from TRBV6-6 and TRBJ2-6; tentatively, D is TRBD1 (5 bases). The CDR3 contains 15 residues. Trimming shortened V by 4 bases and J by 1 base, and 8 bases separated the two germline ends. Germline loops: CDR1 MNHNY, CDR2 SVGAGI (reference sequence). CDR3: CASSSQGSGANVLTF. CDR3 sequence (DNA): TGTGCCAGCAGTTCTCAGGGATCTGGGGCCAACGTCCTGACTTTC.

This clone was recorded once. This chain connects TRBV19 to TRBJ2-7; D remains ambiguous. Germline values: CDR1 LNHDA, CDR2 SQIVND (reference sequence). Trimming removed 8 bases from V and 4 bases from J, with 18 bases in between. This CDR3 region has 14 residues. CDR3 protein: CASSSNLGHYEQYF. The CDR3 coding sequence is TGTGCCAGTTCCTCGAATCTGGGCCATTACGAGCAGTACTTC.

V and J are TRBV5-1 and TRBJ1-4; possible D gene TRBD1, 5 bases. Germline values: CDR1 SGHRS, CDR2 YFSETQ. V was shortened by 3 bases and J by 0 bases, with 6 bases between the two germline ends. The CDR3 contains 14 residues. The CDR3 DNA is TGCGCCAGCAGCTCGGGGGCAACTAATGAAAAACTGTTTTTT. Amino acid sequence: CASSSGATNEKLFF.

This clone was seen only a few times. The V gene is TRBV28, the J gene TRBJ2-7; D unclear. Trimming took 4 bases from V and 3 from J, leaving 7 bases between them. The CDR3 covers 12 residues. The germline V gene has CDR1 MDHEN and CDR2 SYDVKM. The CDR3 loop reads CASSWLDYEQYF. The CDR3, as DNA: TGTGCCAGCAGTTGGCTCGACTACGAGCAGTACTTC.

This clone was observed a few times. The chain employs TRBV5-1 and TRBJ1-4, with 10 bases lining up with TRBD1. V was pared by 4 bases and J by 0 bases, with 12 bases of the junction left unmatched. The CDR3 covers 19 residues. Germline lookup yields CDR1 SGHRS and CDR2 YFSETQ. This chain's CDR3 is CASSTTGTGAFATNEKLFF. CDR3 DNA: TGCGCCAGCAGCACGACCGGGACAGGGGCCTTCGCAACTAATGAAAAACTGTTTTTT.

The V call is TRBV6-5, the J call TRBJ1-1; the D gene is possibly TRBD1 (6 bases). Germline V CDR1 and CDR2: MNHEY, SVGAGI. V was trimmed by 6 bases and J by 5 bases, leaving 10 bases between them. This CDR3 comprises 12 residues. DNA of the CDR3: TGTGCCAGCAGAACAGGGAAGACTGAAGCTTTCTTT. Protein product: CASRTGKTEAFF.

The chain recombines TRBV21-1 with TRBJ1-2; the D call in the table, TRBD1, was not verified against the DNA. TRBV21-1 is described as a pseudogene. The CDR3 has 15 amino acids. The CDR3 nucleotides read TGTGCCAGCAGCAAAGGTAGTCAGGGTTATTCTGGCTACACCTTC. It is translated as CASSKGSQGYSGYTF.

This clone was observed a handful of times. The genes are TRBV5-1 and TRBJ2-2, with 9 bases lining up with TRBD1. Germline values: CDR1 SGHRS, CDR2 YFSETQ. The CDR3 sequence is 15 residues long. The trim removed 5 bases at V and 4 bases at J, leaving 6 bases unmatched. This CDR3 is CASRSGQGSTGELFF. The CDR3 DNA reads TGCGCCAGCAGAAGTGGACAGGGGTCCACCGGGGAGCTGTTTTTT.

The chain joins TRBV12-3 or TRBV12-4 to TRBJ2-1; TRBD1 is a possible D gene (6 bases). The CDR3 covers 11 residues. The V end was cut by 5 bases, the J end by 8 bases, with 7 bases between. DNA for the CDR3: TGTGCCAGCAGTACAGGGTATGAGCAGTTCTTC. Protein product: CASSTGYEQFF.

The V gene is TRBV12-3 or TRBV12-4, the J gene TRBJ1-6, with D unresolved. CDR3 length: 12 residues. V lost 7 bases, J lost 6 bases, and 7 bases lay in between. CDR3 amino acids: CASTTVNSPLHF. The CDR3 DNA reads TGTGCCAGCACCACAGTTAATTCACCCCTCCACTTT.

This rearrangement joins TRBV5-1 to TRBJ2-7; TRBD1 agrees at 7 bases. Trimming removed 2 bases from V and 3 bases from J; junction bases left unmatched: 8. The germline gives CDR1 SGHRS, CDR2 YFSETQ. The CDR3 is made up of 15 amino acids. CDR3 in DNA: TGCGCCAGCAGCTTATTACGACAGGGAAACTACGAGCAGTACTTC. Translating it yields CASSLLRQGNYEQYF.

This chain connects TRBV19 to TRBJ2-1; 10 bases align to TRBD1. The CDR3 is made up of 15 amino acids. Germline V gene data show CDR1 as LNHDA and CDR2 as SQIVND (reference sequence). V lost 4 bases to trimming and J lost 7 bases; unmatched junction nucleotides: 7. The CDR3 reads CASSTPGTGANEQFF. CDR3 bases: TGTGCCAGTAGTACGCCCGGGACAGGGGCTAATGAGCAGTTCTTC.

The chain combines TRBV5-4 with TRBJ1-2; the D gene is possibly TRBD1 (6 bases). CDR1 and CDR2 from the germline V gene are SGHNT and YYREEE (reference sequence). This CDR3 has 15 residues. V lost 4 bases and J 0 bases, leaving 13 bases between the germline ends. The CDR3 loop reads CASSIRQEPNYGYTF. Here the CDR3 DNA reads TGTGCCAGCAGCATAAGACAGGAGCCTAACTATGGCTACACCTTC.

The chain links TRBV7-2 to TRBJ1-2; D may be TRBD1 (5 bases). Trimming removed 0 bases from V and 2 bases from J, with 13 bases in between. Germline loops: CDR1 SGHTA, CDR2 FQGNSA. This CDR3 contains 16 residues. This CDR3 reads CASSLALARENYGYTF. CDR3 DNA sequence: TGTGCCAGCAGCTTAGCGCTGGCCAGGGAAAACTATGGCTACACCTTC.

The genes are TRBV4-1 and TRBJ2-1; tentative D call: TRBD1 (7 bases). Germline CDR1 MGHRA, CDR2 YSYEKL. Trimming took off 5 bases at V and 5 bases at J, with 22 bases between the two ends. This CDR3 is 17 amino acids long. The CDR3 sequence is CASSKRRDTGTDNEQFF. The CDR3 DNA reads as TGCGCCAGCAGCAAAAGGAGGGATACCGGGACAGACAATGAGCAGTTCTTC.

This rearrangement joins TRBV28 to TRBJ1-2; possible D gene TRBD1, 6 bases. Germline-derived CDR1 and CDR2 are MDHEN and SYDVKM. V lost 3 bases and J 3 bases, leaving 11 bases between the germline ends. This CDR3 has 14 amino acids. In DNA form, the CDR3 reads TGTGCCAGCAGTTTCGGGGGGCGCGACTATGGCTACACCTTC. Protein product: CASSFGGRDYGYTF.

This clone was counted only a few times. The chain carries TRBV6-5 and TRBJ1-2, with D uncertain. V was trimmed by 4 bases and J by 6 bases, leaving 9 bases between them. This CDR3 comprises 12 residues. Germline values: CDR1 MNHEY, CDR2 SVGAGI. The DNA of the CDR3 is TGTGCCAGCAGTTCCCACAGAGATGGCTACACCTTC. Translating gives CASSSHRDGYTF.

This clone was detected once. The gene calls are TRBV5-1 and TRBJ1-2; the D gene is possibly TRBD1 (6 bases). The CDR3 contains 16 residues. Germline V gives CDR1 SGHRS, CDR2 YFSETQ. The V end lost 0 bases, the J end lost 5 bases, and 17 bases lay between the germline ends. The CDR3 coding sequence is TGCGCCAGCAGCTTGGCCTGGCGGGGAGGGGGTTATGGCTACACCTTC. This codes for CASSLAWRGGGYGYTF.

V usage is TRBV18 and J usage is TRBJ1-5, with 9 bases identical to TRBD1. The V and J ends lost 0 bases and 1 base, in that order; junction bases with no gene match: 10. The CDR3 runs to 19 residues. Germline V lookup: CDR1 KGHSH, CDR2 LQKENI. For the CDR3, the DNA is TGTGCCAGCTCACCACCGGGCACAGGGGGCACGTACAGCAATCAGCCCCAGCATTTT. It is translated as CASSPPGTGGTYSNQPQHF.

V and J are TRBV5-1 and TRBJ1-3, with a possible D match to TRBD1 (5 bases). The CDR3 spans 15 residues. The germline CDR1 and CDR2 sequences are SGHRS and YFSETQ. The V gene lost 4 bases and the J gene lost 0 bases, with 11 bases spanning the gap. The CDR3 loop is CASSTDTNSGNTIYF. In DNA form, the CDR3 reads TGCGCCAGCAGCACGGACACTAACTCTGGAAACACCATATATTTT. The full variable domain, in which reference TRBV5-1 and TRBJ1-3 provide the parts outside the CDR3, is KAGVTQTPRYLIKTRGQQVTLSCSPISGHRSVSWYQQTPGQGLQFLFEYFSETQRNKGNFPGRFSGRQFSNSRSEMNVSTLELGDSALYLCASSTDTNSGNTIYFGEGSWLTVV.

The rearrangement links TRBV9 to TRBJ2-3, with D unresolved. The V and J ends lost 1 base and 0 bases respectively, with 15 bases between them. CDR1 and CDR2 (germline): SGDLS, YYNGEE. The CDR3 loop spans 17 amino acids. The CDR3 protein is CASSVPEALPSTDTQYF. In nucleotides, the CDR3 is TGTGCCAGCAGCGTACCCGAGGCGCTTCCTAGCACAGATACGCAGTATTTT.

The V and J genes are TRBV5-1 and TRBJ2-1; D remains unclear. This CDR3 region has 12 residues. Germline values: CDR1 SGHRS, CDR2 YFSETQ. V was clipped by 6 bases and J by 5 bases, with 9 bases between them. Here the CDR3 reads CASKTTHNEQFF. The CDR3 coding sequence is TGCGCCAGCAAAACTACCCACAATGAGCAGTTCTTC.

V and J are TRBV5-6 and TRBJ1-5; a weak D match, TRBD1 (5 bases). This CDR3 region has 14 residues. With 0 bases removed from V and 5 bases from J, the gap between germline ends came to 9 bases. Germline values: CDR1 SGHDT, CDR2 YYEEEE. The CDR3 DNA follows: TGTGCCAGCAGCTTGGTAGGGGAGGATCAGCCCCAGCATTTT. This gives the protein CASSLVGEDQPQHF.

V usage is TRBV28 and J usage is TRBJ1-5; a weak D match, TRBD1 (6 bases). The ends were cut back, 1 base at V and 6 bases at J, with 10 bases in the middle. The CDR3 sequence is 14 residues long. Per the germline V gene, CDR1 is MDHEN and CDR2 is SYDVKM. CDR3 sequence (DNA): TGTGCCAGCAGTTTATACAGGGATAGTCAGCCCCAGCATTTT. It is translated as CASSLYRDSQPQHF. Drawing the rest from reference TRBV28 and TRBJ1-5, the complete variable domain is DVKVTQSSRYLVKRTGEKVFLECVQDMDHENMFWYRQDPGLGLRLIYFSYDVKMKEKGDIPEGYSVSREKKERFSLILESASTNQTSMYLCASSLYRDSQPQHFGDGTRLSIL.

The chain carries TRBV27 and TRBJ2-3; 11 nucleotides match TRBD2. V was clipped by 6 bases and J by 3 bases; unmatched bases: 20. CDR3 length: 20 amino acids. Per germline, CDR1 MNHEY and CDR2 SMNVEV (reference sequence). CDR3 residues: CASRTSRIAGGPQGTDTQYF. In nucleotides, the CDR3 is TGTGCCAGCAGGACATCTCGCATAGCGGGAGGGCCCCAGGGGACAGATACGCAGTATTTT.

The chain carries TRBV28 and TRBJ2-7; 13 bases map to TRBD2. The germline CDR1 and CDR2 sequences are MDHEN and SYDVKM. Trimming at V came to 8 bases and at J to 2 bases, leaving 6 bases not matched to a gene. This CDR3 is 15 amino acids long. CDR3 in DNA: TGTGCCAGCTGGACTAGCGGGGGAAAAACCTACGAGCAGTACTTC. Amino acid sequence: CASWTSGGKTYEQYF.